These T cell receptor beta chains were read from a single sample in a study of response to subunit inactivated influenza vaccine. TCRdb fed the RT-PCR reads into MiXCR, producing one record per CDR3 protein. The sample shows hundreds of thousands of distinct CDR3 sequences, approximately 12% of them seen only once. The sample here was PBMCs from blood, taken on the day of vaccination. These receptors all come from a man between 50 and 59 years old who received an inactivated influenza vaccine. CDR3s include the opening cysteine and the closing phenylalanine or tryptophan. A D gene is named only where the DNA matches it firmly. Expanded clones get a size class; other rows say once, few or many, or leave the size out.

>.|TRBJ2-3|.|TRBV4-2
CASSQGLEQTDTQYF
TGTGCCAGCAGCCAAGGACTAGAACAGACAGATACGCAGTATTTT
>few|TRBJ2-5|TRBD2|TRBV7-8
CASSLFSAGGRETQYF
TGTGCCAGCAGCTTATTCTCGGCGGGGGGACGGGAGACCCAGTACTTC
>.|TRBJ1-2|TRBD1|TRBV6-1
CASTPGTGILGYGYTF
TGTGCCAGCACGCCAGGGACAGGGATCTTGGGCTATGGCTACACCTTC
>.|TRBJ2-1|.|TRBV5-6
CASSLARRASANEQFF
TGTGCCAGCAGCTTGGCCCGTAGGGCTAGCGCGAATGAGCAGTTCTTC
>.|TRBJ2-4|.|TRBV6-5
CASSYSAGGTKNIQYF
TGTGCCAGCAGTTACTCGGCAGGGGGGACCAAAAACATTCAGTACTTC
>few|TRBJ2-7|.|TRBV15
CATSRAGQPYEQYF
TGTGCCACCAGCAGAGCCGGACAGCCCTACGAGCAGTACTTC
>many|TRBJ2-7|TRBD2|TRBV4-2
CASSQVIAGGPLEQYF
TGTGCCAGCAGCCAAGTAATAGCGGGAGGACCTCTGGAGCAGTACTTC
>.|TRBJ1-4|TRBD1|TRBV7-9
CASSTPTGVNEKLFF
TGTGCCAGCAGCACCCCGACAGGGGTAAATGAAAAACTGTTTTTT
>.|TRBJ2-6|.|TRBV4-1
CASSDRTSGANVLTF
TGCGCCAGCAGTGACAGGACCTCTGGGGCCAACGTCCTGACTTTC
>many|TRBJ2-7|.|TRBV29-1
CSVEYEQYF
TGCAGCGTTGAATACGAGCAGTACTTC
>many|TRBJ2-7|.|TRBV7-2
CASSLGGGSSYEQYF
TGTGCCAGCAGCTTAGGTGGGGGTAGCTCCTACGAGCAGTACTTC
>few|TRBJ1-5|.|TRBV27
CASSLGRRGQPQHF
TGTGCCAGCAGTTTAGGGCGGAGGGGTCAGCCCCAGCATTTT
>many|TRBJ2-1|.|TRBV7-8
CASRVTTSNEQFF
TGTGCCAGCAGAGTAACGACTAGCAATGAGCAGTTCTTC
>few|TRBJ2-7|TRBD2|TRBV27
CASSQLAGGGYEQYF
TGTGCCAGCAGCCAACTAGCGGGGGGGGGCTACGAGCAGTACTTC
>many|TRBJ2-4|TRBD2|TRBV7-2
CASSANIAGVNIQYF
TGTGCCAGCAGCGCAAACATAGCGGGGGTAAACATTCAGTACTTC
>once|TRBJ1-2|.|TRBV3-1
CASSWDSDYGYTF
TGTGCCAGCAGTTGGGACTCTGACTATGGCTACACCTTC
>many|TRBJ1-2|.|TRBV27
CASSFRLTNYGYTF
TGTGCCAGCAGTTTTAGGCTCACTAACTATGGCTACACCTTC
>many|TRBJ2-1|TRBD1|TRBV12-3/TRBV12-4
CASSATGGEQFF
TGTGCCAGCAGTGCTACAGGGGGAGAGCAGTTCTTC
>few|TRBJ2-7|.|TRBV18
CASSPPGSEQYF
TGTGCCAGCTCACCACCGGGCAGCGAGCAGTACTTC
>few|TRBJ2-1|TRBD2|TRBV5-6
CASSLWGSGRSEQFF
TGTGCCAGCAGCCTCTGGGGTAGCGGGAGGAGTGAGCAGTTCTTC
>few|TRBJ2-7|.|TRBV6-5
CASSSRDGHVEQYF
TGTGCCAGCAGTTCCCGGGACGGACATGTCGAGCAGTACTTC
>.|TRBJ2-2|TRBD1|TRBV6-2/TRBV6-3
CASSYPDRGHTGELFF
TGTGCCAGCAGTTACCCCGACAGGGGGCACACCGGGGAGCTGTTTTTT
>few|TRBJ2-2|.|TRBV28
CASSPRGHMTGELFF
TGTGCCAGCAGCCCAAGGGGACACATGACCGGGGAGCTGTTTTTT
>few|TRBJ2-3|.|TRBV4-3
CASSQGGGLDTQYF
TGCGCCAGCAGCCAGGGAGGGGGGCTCGATACGCAGTATTTT
>.|TRBJ1-3|.|TRBV6-1
CASSEDGGSSGNTIYF
TGTGCCAGCAGTGAGGATGGAGGGAGCTCTGGAAACACCATATATTTT
>few|TRBJ2-5|.|TRBV5-1
CASSLGNGETQYF
TGCGCCAGCAGCTTGGGGAATGGGGAGACCCAGTACTTC
>.|TRBJ2-7|TRBD2|TRBV5-1
CASSYGLAGNSYEQYF
TGCGCCAGCAGCTACGGACTAGCGGGGAACTCCTACGAGCAGTACTTC
>few|TRBJ2-3|.|TRBV20-1
CSARDSTNFRPDTQYF
TGCAGTGCTAGAGATAGTACTAACTTTCGCCCAGATACGCAGTATTTT
>.|TRBJ1-2|.|TRBV7-8
CASSSPSSYGYTF
TGTGCCAGCAGCTCCCCCTCCAGCTATGGCTACACCTTC
>few|TRBJ2-7|.|TRBV5-1
CASSLDGGEVEQYF
TGCGCCAGCAGCCTGGACGGGGGCGAGGTCGAGCAGTACTTC
>few|TRBJ2-4|.|TRBV10-3
CAISESLGGRNKNIQYF
TGTGCCATCAGTGAGTCGTTAGGGGGGCGAAACAAAAACATTCAGTACTTC
>.|TRBJ2-3|TRBD2|TRBV7-2
CASTLTRGADTQYF
TGTGCCAGCACCCTAACCCGGGGGGCAGATACGCAGTATTTT
>once|TRBJ1-1|.|TRBV25-1
CASSESGGTPEAFF
TGTGCCAGCAGTGAATCAGGAGGGACGCCTGAAGCTTTCTTT
>.|TRBJ2-1|TRBD2|TRBV5-1
CASSLGGLAGYNEQSF
TGCGCCAGCAGCCTGGGGGGGCTAGCGGGGTACAATGAGCAGTCCTTC
>few|TRBJ2-3|.|TRBV9
CASSVLQGPDTQYF
TGTGCCAGCAGCGTACTCCAGGGCCCAGATACGCAGTATTTT
>.|TRBJ2-5|TRBD1|TRBV28
CASSLPGNRGQETQYF
TGTGCCAGCAGTCTCCCCGGGAACAGGGGACAAGAGACCCAGTACTTC
>few|TRBJ1-2|.|TRBV30
CAWRAQSYGYTF
TGTGCCTGGAGGGCGCAAAGCTATGGCTACACCTTC
>few|TRBJ2-5|.|TRBV20-1
CSARDPRGGETQYF
TGCAGTGCTAGAGATCCCCGCGGTGGAGAGACCCAGTACTTC
>few|TRBJ2-7|TRBD1|TRBV6-1
CASSRNPTTGGHEQYF
TGTGCCAGCAGTCGTAACCCCACGACAGGGGGCCACGAGCAGTACTTC
>.|TRBJ1-6|.|TRBV7-2
CASSLAGHHNSPLHF
TGTGCCAGCAGCTTAGCAGGACACCATAATTCACCCCTCCACTTT
>.|TRBJ2-7|TRBD1|TRBV6-5
CASSYSTGTGVDEQYF
TGTGCCAGCAGTTACTCCACCGGGACAGGGGTCGACGAGCAGTACTTC
>.|TRBJ2-7|TRBD2|TRBV15
CATRETSGHYEQYF
TGTGCCACCAGAGAGACTAGCGGACACTACGAGCAGTACTTC
>few|TRBJ2-1|TRBD2|TRBV7-2
CASREEFSGRGNEQFF
TGTGCCAGCAGGGAAGAATTTAGCGGGAGAGGCAATGAGCAGTTCTTC
>medium-sized|TRBJ2-2|.|TRBV7-6
CASSFKGPFATPNTGELFF
TGTGCCAGCAGCTTCAAGGGACCCTTCGCGACTCCGAACACCGGGGAGCTGTTTTTT
>many|TRBJ2-1|.|TRBV12-3/TRBV12-4
CASSLGGLNEQFF
TGTGCCAGCAGTTTGGGGGGGCTCAATGAGCAGTTCTTC
>.|TRBJ2-1|.|TRBV5-5
CASSPHTASLNNEQFF
TGTGCCAGCAGCCCTCACACAGCTTCCCTCAACAATGAGCAGTTCTTC
>few|TRBJ1-1|.|TRBV7-2
CASSLEIPSAGEAFF
TGTGCCAGCAGCTTAGAAATACCCAGTGCCGGGGAAGCTTTCTTT
>.|TRBJ2-2|.|TRBV3-1
CASSSVSTGPPGELFF
TGTGCCAGCAGCAGCGTTTCGACAGGTCCCCCCGGGGAGCTGTTTTTT